What follows is one T cell receptor (beta chain) and its context. Its antigen is not yet known. No per-base quality is available; no much larger clone lies one base away. Libraries came from RT-PCR. Instrument used: Illumina HiSeq 2500. The public sequencing data were trimmed at Q25 with fastp and processed into clonotypes with MiXCR by TCRdb, which kept only in-frame beta chains. Here each entry gathers all rows of one CDR3 protein and keeps the most common genes and DNA. Counted in this sample were about 800,000 distinct CDR3 sequences; approximately 22% of them appeared once. The ten largest clones represent 9.5% to 13% of the sample. V gives up 5 bases and J gives up 4 bases, and the segment between their germline ends measures 15 bases. CDR1 DFQATT and CDR2 SNEGSKA were looked up in the germline V gene (reference sequence). From the cysteine up to the phenylalanine, the CDR3 has a length of 14 residues. This entry keeps only the CDR3 DNA: 42 bases, framed from base 1.

The data belong to a study of response to subunit inactivated influenza vaccine (dated by TCRdb to 2017 to 2018). General notes on the study: Deep quantitative T cell receptor repertoire profiling was used in the study to track responses to a trivalent subunit inactivated influenza vaccine.

Broader findings and caveats from the paper: The authors proposed that each seasonal influenza vaccination may bring in only a limited number of new T cells.

The sequence derives from a man aged 50-60 years who received an inactivated influenza vaccine. Donor details come from another sample of the same person, matched by shared clones. The chain is encoded by TRBV20-1 joined to TRBJ1-5; the D segment could be TRBD1, given 5 matching bases. This specimen was PBMCs from blood, taken 5 to 6 days after vaccination. The CDR3 reads as follows: CSARHTGLNQPQHF. The DNA sequence is given as TGCAGTGCTCGTCACACAGGTTTAAATCAGCCCCAGCATTTT.